The 11 T cell receptor beta chains below were found in one sample sequenced in a study of cytomegalovirus exposure and HLA in healthy donors. This PCR relied on a set of 60 Vbeta primers and 13 Jbeta primers. Measured with immunoSEQ multiplex PCR; TCRdb has only the in-frame clones, and not every one. Seen here are tens of thousands of clones, around 64% observed once, and the top ten hold around 2%. The sample consisted of PBMCs. The source of these receptors is a human donor in good health.

The rearrangement joins TRBV29-1 to TRBJ2-7; 11 positions match TRBD2. CDR3 length equals 13 residues. V lost 7 bases, J lost 3 bases, and 5 bases stayed unmatched. CDR1 SQVTM and CDR2 ANQGSEA come from the germline V gene. DNA of the CDR3: TGCAGCGCCCTAGCGGGGGGCGACTACGAGCAGTACTTC. Encoded protein: CSALAGGDYEQYF.

The chain employs TRBV7-3 and TRBJ1-1; D is perhaps TRBD1 (6 bases). The CDR3 is 14 residues long. V lost 5 bases to trimming and J lost 4 bases, with 14 bases between them. Per the germline V gene, CDR1 is SGHTA and CDR2 is FQGTGA. The CDR3 bases are TGTGCCAGCAGCCCATTCGCAGGGGCCACTGAAGCTTTCTTT. Residues: CASSPFAGATEAFF.

The V and J genes are TRBV7-6 and TRBJ2-2, with TRBD2 matching 14 bases. V lost 5 bases to trimming and J lost 5 bases; unmatched junction nucleotides: 10. This CDR3 is built from 18 residues. Germline CDR1 reads SGHVS; CDR2 reads FNYEAQ. The CDR3 loop is CASSPTRTSGGYTGELFF. The CDR3 nucleotides are TGTGCCAGCAGCCCTACGAGGACTAGCGGGGGGTATACCGGGGAGCTGTTTTTT.

The gene calls are TRBV4-3 and TRBJ1-2; 7 positions match TRBD1. CDR3 size: 15 residues. Per germline, CDR1 LGHNA and CDR2 YSLEER. The trim removed 0 bases at V and 7 bases at J, leaving 8 bases unmatched. CDR3 DNA sequence: TGCGCCAGCAGCCAAGAATTTGGCAGGGGGTCTGGCTACACCTTC. Protein product: CASSQEFGRGSGYTF.

The chain employs TRBV27 and TRBJ1-6, with TRBD1 as a possible D gene (5 bases). CDR3 length: 14 residues. The germline gives CDR1 MNHEY, CDR2 SMNVEV (reference sequence). Between the trimmed V and J ends, which lost 2 bases and 5 bases, there was a span of 7 bases. The CDR3 loop is CASSLAGNNSPLHF. Here the CDR3 DNA reads TGTGCCAGCAGTTTAGCAGGGAATAATTCACCCCTCCACTTT.

The chain has TRBV5-4 and TRBJ2-1, with unresolved D. The CDR3 totals 16 residues. From germline, CDR1 is SGHNT and CDR2 YYREEE (reference sequence). V was trimmed by 0 bases and J by 1 base, leaving 11 bases between them. CDR3 residues: CASSLGSGQSYNEQFF. The CDR3 coding sequence is TGTGCCAGCAGCTTGGGGTCAGGCCAGTCCTACAATGAGCAGTTCTTC.

V gene TRBV4-2 combines with J gene TRBJ2-1, with 11 bases fitting TRBD2. Germline assignment: CDR1 LGHNA and CDR2 YNFKEQ. The CDR3 extends over 17 amino acids. V lost 0 bases and J lost 2; bases outside the gene matches: 3. CDR3 sequence: CASSQDASGGTYNEQFF. The DNA for the CDR3 is TGTGCCAGCAGCCAAGATGCTAGCGGGGGGACCTACAATGAGCAGTTCTTC.

The rearrangement uses TRBV19 and TRBJ1-4, with D unresolved. Trimming pared 5 bases from V and 8 bases from J, leaving 6 bases between. Germline CDR1 reads LNHDA; CDR2 reads SQIVND (reference sequence). This CDR3 has 11 amino acids. The CDR3 coding sequence is TGTGCCAGTAGTGTTACAGAAAAACTGTTTTTT. Translated: CASSVTEKLFF.

This chain connects TRBV4-2 to TRBJ2-3, with 9 bases aligning to TRBD2. Germline V lookup: CDR1 LGHNA, CDR2 YNFKEQ. V was clipped by 4 bases and J by 1 base; unmatched bases: 6. The CDR3 spans 16 residues. The CDR3 coding sequence is TGTGCCAGCAGCCCAACGGAGCGGGGGGGCACAGATACGCAGTATTTT. Its protein is CASSPTERGGTDTQYF.

This clone was counted only a few times. The chain couples TRBV4-1 to TRBJ1-5; 9 bases fit TRBD1. Germline V gene lookup returns CDR1 MGHRA and CDR2 YSYEKL. There are 19 residues in the CDR3. Trimming removed 4 bases from V and 7 bases from J; junction bases left unmatched: 20. In DNA form, the CDR3 reads TGCGCCAGCAGCCCCCGTCTCGACGCAACCGGGACAGGGAAACAGCCCCAGCATTTT. This gives the protein CASSPRLDATGTGKQPQHF.

The chain links TRBV6-6 to TRBJ1-6; D is perhaps TRBD1 (5 bases). Trimming removed 6 bases from V and 9 bases from J, with 21 bases in between. Germline V gene lookup returns CDR1 MNHNY and CDR2 SVGAGI (reference sequence). CDR3 length equals 16 residues. The CDR3 DNA follows: TGTGCCAGCAGCAGACGGACGGCCAGCCAGGGTTCACCCCTCCACTTT. As protein: CASSRRTASQGSPLHF.